The 7 T cell receptor beta chains given below trace back to one sample, sequenced in a study of cytomegalovirus exposure and HLA in healthy donors. 13 Jbeta primers and 60 Vbeta primers were used for the PCR. Profiled with immunoSEQ multiplex PCR; TCRdb holds only in-frame clones, not every one. The repertoire holds about 110,000 clones, approximately 80% seen once, with approximately 3% in the top ten. The sequencing input was PBMCs. The source of these receptors is a woman in her late teens or twenties in good health and CMV-seropositive.

The rearrangement uses TRBV28 and TRBJ2-7; D gene uncertain. V shed 3 bases and J shed 5 bases, with 2 bases lying between them. Germline loops: CDR1 MDHEN, CDR2 SYDVKM. The CDR3 extends over 10 amino acids. The CDR3 DNA is TGTGCCAGCAGTTTTAACGAGCAGTACTTC. It is translated as CASSFNEQYF.

The chain uses TRBV5-6 and TRBJ1-2; D unclear. The V end lost 5 bases, the J end lost 5 bases, and 16 bases lay between the germline ends. From germline, CDR1 is SGHDT and CDR2 YYEEEE. The CDR3 is 14 residues long. In DNA, the CDR3 is TGTGCCAGCAGTACGGTCGCGGGTTGGTATGGCTACACCTTC. Its translation is CASSTVAGWYGYTF.

The chain links TRBV19 to TRBJ2-7; tentatively, D is TRBD1 (5 bases). CDR1 is LNHDA, CDR2 SQIVND, per germline (reference sequence). The CDR3 totals 12 residues. The ends were cut back, 2 bases at V and 3 bases at J, with 5 bases in the middle. The CDR3, as DNA: TGTGCCAGTAGTATACAGGGCTACGAGCAGTACTTC. Protein: CASSIQGYEQYF. The whole variable domain, remainder taken from reference TRBV19 and TRBJ2-7, is DGGITQSPKYLFRKEGQNVTLSCEQNLNHDAMYWYRQDPGQGLRLIYYSQIVNDFQKGDIAEGYSVSREKKESFPLTVTSAQKNPTAFYLCASSIQGYEQYFGPGTRLTVT.

The chain employs TRBV7-6 and TRBJ2-5, with 15 positions matching TRBD2. Germline V gives CDR1 SGHVS, CDR2 FNYEAQ. CDR3 length: 15 residues. The ends lost 5 bases at V and 7 bases at J; junction bases unmatched: 5. CDR3 region: CASSPGLAGGVTQYF. CDR3 in DNA: TGTGCCAGCAGCCCGGGACTAGCGGGAGGTGTGACCCAGTACTTC. The full variable domain, its missing parts supplied by reference TRBV7-6 and TRBJ2-5, is GAGVSQSPRYKVTKRGQDVALRCDPISGHVSLYWYRQALGQGPEFLTYFNYEAQQDKSGLPNDRFSAERPEGSISTLTIQRTEQRDSAMYRCASSPGLAGGVTQYFGPGTRLLVL.

The chain combines TRBV27 with TRBJ2-7, with D possibly TRBD2 on 6 matching bases. Germline V gene data show CDR1 as MNHEY and CDR2 as SMNVEV (reference sequence). The CDR3 totals 14 residues. Trimming shortened V by 5 bases and J by 0 bases, and 11 bases separated the two germline ends. The CDR3 DNA reads as TGTGCCAGCAGTAGGAGGGTTACCTCCTACGAGCAGTACTTC. Translation gives CASSRRVTSYEQYF.

The chain links TRBV18 to TRBJ2-7, with 11 bases matching TRBD2. Germline assignment: CDR1 KGHSH and CDR2 LQKENI. The CDR3 sequence is 16 residues long. Trimming cost V 5 bases and J 2 bases; bases outside gene matches: 8. CDR3 sequence: CASSFSTSGIPYEQYF. CDR3 sequence (DNA): TGTGCCAGCTCATTTTCGACTAGCGGGATCCCCTACGAGCAGTACTTC.

The chain combines TRBV5-6 with TRBJ2-5; 7 bases are a match to TRBD1. The germline V gene has CDR1 SGHDT and CDR2 YYEEEE. The CDR3 runs to 15 residues. The V and J ends lost 1 base and 7 bases, in that order; junction bases with no gene match: 10. The CDR3 DNA sequence: TGTGCCAGCAGCTTGCCCGGGACAGCTCGCAGGACCCAGTACTTC. Protein: CASSLPGTARRTQYF.